This is a list of T cell receptor beta chains from one sample in a study of blood T cell repertoires in COVID-19. Assay used: immunoSEQ multiplex PCR; TCRdb lists only in-frame clones, some missing. The data show some 100,000 clones, with less than 90% seen just once and approximately 8% held by the top ten. The sequencing input was peripheral blood. These receptors were obtained from a man in his 70s who had recovered from COVID-19. Each CDR3 is given with its conserved first and last residue. Fields, in order: V gene, D gene, J gene, clone size, CDR3 DNA, CDR3 protein. A D gene is named only where the DNA matches it firmly. The size of a clone is reported for some rows only, either as once, few or many, or as a class for expanded clones.

TRBV7-3	-	TRBJ1-3	-	TGTGCCAGCAGCTTACGGGGGGGCGCGAACACCATATATTTT	CASSLRGGANTIYF
TRBV7-3	TRBD2	TRBJ2-3	-	TGTGCCAGCAGCCCCCCGACTAGCGGGGGGTCAGATACGCAGTATTTT	CASSPPTSGGSDTQYF
TRBV7-2	-	TRBJ1-1	-	TGTGCCAGCAGCTTGGGAGGGTGGGGCGCTGAAGCTTTCTTT	CASSLGGWGAEAFF
TRBV18	-	TRBJ1-3	-	TGTGCCAGCTCACAACAGAGAAACACTGCAGGAAACACCATATATTTT	CASSQQRNTAGNTIYF
TRBV4-2	-	TRBJ1-1	-	TGTGCCAGCAGCCAAGGTGGGGGCGCGAACACTGAAGCTTTCTTT	CASSQGGGANTEAFF
TRBV18	-	TRBJ1-3	-	TGTGCCAGCTCACCCCAGGGCCATTCTGGAAACACCATATATTTT	CASSPQGHSGNTIYF
TRBV3-1/TRBV3-2	TRBD2	TRBJ2-7	-	TGTGCCAGCAGCCCGTCTCATACTAGCGACTACGAGCAGTACTTC	CASSPSHTSDYEQYF
TRBV7-2	TRBD2	TRBJ2-7	-	TGTGCCAGCACCCTAGCGGCGGGGGGTGTGGAGCAGTACTTC	CASTLAAGGVEQYF
TRBV4-1	-	TRBJ2-2	-	TGCGCCAGCAGCCAAGACAAGCGGGGGCAGGGGGGATCCGGGGAGCTGTTTTTT	CASSQDKRGQGGSGELFF
TRBV6-6	TRBD2	TRBJ2-1	-	TGTGCCAGCAGCCCCAGCGGGAGTACCTACAATGAGCAGTTCTTC	CASSPSGSTYNEQFF
TRBV9	TRBD2	TRBJ2-3	-	TGTGCCAGCAGCGTTGGGGCTAGCGGGAGGCTGAGCACAGATACGCAGTATTTT	CASSVGASGRLSTDTQYF
TRBV7-9	-	TRBJ1-2	-	TGTGCCAGCAGCCCGATCTCTGAGGGTGGCTACACCTTC	CASSPISEGGYTF
TRBV19	TRBD1	TRBJ2-5	once	TGTGCCAGTAGTAGTGACAGGGGGCGCCGAGAGACCCAGTACTTC	CASSSDRGRRETQYF
TRBV5-1	TRBD1	TRBJ1-1	-	TGCGCCAGCAGTCGGGACAGCCAGAACACTGAAGCTTTCTTT	CASSRDSQNTEAFF